These 25 T cell receptor beta chains were all obtained from the same sample, sequenced in a study of monozygotic twins with inflammatory bowel disease. From its re-call of the 5' RACE reads, TCRdb lists each CDR3 protein once, without DNA. The listing records around 380,000 distinct CDR3 sequences. Sequencing used blood. The receptors here all came from a human donor with ulcerative colitis or Crohn's disease, or a healthy co-twin of an affected twin (not recorded which).

The J gene is TRBJ1-1, the V gene TRBV6-1; the D call from TCRdb, TRBD1, cannot be confirmed without DNA. The CDR3 extends over 14 amino acids. CDR1 MNHNS and CDR2 SASEGT come from the germline V gene. CDR3 amino acids: CATLRDRASTEAFF.

This chain joins TRBV10-3 and TRBJ2-3; TCRdb designates TRBD1, a call that cannot be tested without DNA. The CDR3 has 13 amino acids. From germline, CDR1 is ENHRY and CDR2 SYGVKD. Here the CDR3 reads CAIMGVSTDTQYF.

This chain uses TRBV9 with TRBJ1-4. The CDR3 is made up of 15 amino acids. Germline V lookup: CDR1 SGDLS, CDR2 YYNGEE. The CDR3 region is CASSPRWGGSEKLFF. The full variable domain, with the rest looked up from reference TRBV9 and TRBJ1-4, is DSGVTQTPKHLITATGQRVTLRCSPRSGDLSVYWYQQSLDQGLQFLIQYYNGEERAKGNILERFSAQQFPDLHSELNLSSLELGDSALYFCASSPRWGGSEKLFFGSGTQLSVL.

V is TRBV4-1 and J is TRBJ2-1; TCRdb lists TRBD2, though no DNA is available to test this call. Germline V gives CDR1 MGHRA, CDR2 YSYEKL. The length of the CDR3 is 16 residues. The CDR3 loop reads CASSARLAQGYNEQFF.

The chain combines TRBV5-5 with TRBJ1-4; TCRdb calls TRBD1, which cannot be checked without DNA. This CDR3 region has 14 residues. Germline CDR1 and CDR2: SGHKS and YYEKEE (reference sequence). The CDR3: CASSSSGQKEKLFF.

The CDR3 reads CASSLSGSGSGEQFF. The V call is TRBV7-3, the J call TRBJ2-1; TCRdb's D call, TRBD2, is unchecked because there is no DNA. This CDR3 contains 15 residues. Per the germline V gene, CDR1 is SGHTA and CDR2 is FQGTGA.

V gene TRBV20-1 combines with J gene TRBJ2-1; TCRdb reports TRBD1, a call that lacks DNA to check it against. Germline V gives CDR1 DFQATT, CDR2 SNEGSKA (reference sequence). The CDR3 is made up of 14 amino acids. The CDR3 spells CSERRRGGYNEQFF.

V is TRBV4-3 and J is TRBJ2-6. CDR3 length: 14 amino acids. Germline V gives CDR1 LGHNA, CDR2 YSLEER. This chain's CDR3 is CASSQVGARHVLTF.

The gene calls are TRBV5-1 and TRBJ2-3; the D gene TCRdb calls, TRBD1, cannot be checked with no DNA. The CDR3 runs to 15 residues. Germline CDR1 reads SGHRS; CDR2 reads YFSETQ. CDR3 sequence reads: CASSLVQGRTDTQYF.

The chain joins TRBV24-1 to TRBJ2-1; the D call from TCRdb, TRBD1, cannot be confirmed without DNA. The CDR3 length is 15 residues. The V gene's germline CDR1 is KGHDR and CDR2 SFDVKD. The CDR3 region is CATSDLETGEFGQFF.

The chain uses TRBV12-3 or TRBV12-4 and TRBJ2-5; no DNA is available, so the TRBD2 call from TCRdb remains unchecked. This CDR3 spans 16 amino acids. The CDR3 loop reads CASGLLAGGRQETQYF.

This sequence joins TRBV5-4 and TRBJ2-2; TCRdb's D gene call, TRBD1, goes unchecked for lack of DNA. The CDR3 length is 14 residues. Germline V gene data show CDR1 as SGHNT and CDR2 as YYREEE (reference sequence). CDR3 loop: CASSSNQGSGELFF.

This sequence joins TRBV6-2 or TRBV6-3 and TRBJ2-5; TCRdb names TRBD1, which stays unverified in the absence of DNA. CDR1 and CDR2 (germline): MNHEY, SVGEGT. The CDR3 runs to 13 residues. The CDR3 here is CASSRDREETQYF.

This chain joins TRBV24-1 and TRBJ2-2. Germline CDR1 reads KGHDR; CDR2 reads SFDVKD. This CDR3 spans 19 amino acids. CDR3 sequence reads: CATSDQEEGQEINTGELFF.

The chain employs TRBV21-1 and TRBJ2-7. TRBV21-1 is reported as a pseudogene. CDR3 length: 14 amino acids. The CDR3 spells CASSKNHDPYEQYF.

The J gene is TRBJ2-7, the V gene TRBV21-1; TCRdb lists TRBD2, though no DNA is available to test this call. TRBV21-1 is classified as a pseudogene. The CDR3 covers 18 residues. CDR3 sequence reads: CASRRTSGGITKLYEQYF.

The genes are TRBV6-1 and TRBJ1-5; the TRBD1 assignment by TCRdb is unverifiable without DNA. The length of the CDR3 is 15 residues. The germline CDR1 and CDR2 sequences are MNHNS and SASEGT. The CDR3 protein is CASSRDREDSQPQHF.

The rearrangement uses TRBV27 and TRBJ2-7; TCRdb's D gene call, TRBD2, goes unchecked for lack of DNA. CDR1 and CDR2 from the germline V gene are MNHEY and SMNVEV (reference sequence). The CDR3 is 16 amino acids. The CDR3: CASSLALGNGFYEQYF.

CDR3: CASSPLRAGGNTGELFF. The rearrangement uses TRBV12-3 or TRBV12-4 and TRBJ2-2; without DNA, the TCRdb call of TRBD1 cannot be checked. The CDR3 extends over 17 amino acids.

The chain has TRBV5-1 and TRBJ2-7; TCRdb proposes TRBD2, but this gene call is untestable without DNA. Germline V CDR1 and CDR2: SGHRS, YFSETQ. The length of the CDR3 is 15 residues. CDR3: CASSLGQNGGYEQYF.

This chain connects TRBV6-5 to TRBJ1-3. This CDR3 spans 16 amino acids. Germline V gives CDR1 MNHEY, CDR2 SVGAGI. This chain's CDR3 is CASSYGSEGTGNTIYF.

The CDR3 is CSARDRRKANEKLFF. The V and J genes are TRBV20-1 and TRBJ1-4. The CDR3 is made up of 15 amino acids. Germline V gives CDR1 DFQATT, CDR2 SNEGSKA (reference sequence).

The chain joins TRBV5-1 to TRBJ2-7; the D call of TRBD1 rests on TCRdb alone, since no DNA is present to check it. The CDR3 has 13 amino acids. Per the germline V gene, CDR1 is SGHRS and CDR2 is YFSETQ. The CDR3 sequence: CASVPPDSREQYF.

V is TRBV20-1 and J is TRBJ1-4; TCRdb's D gene call, TRBD1, goes unchecked for lack of DNA. CDR3 length equals 11 residues. The germline V gene encodes CDR1 DFQATT and CDR2 SNEGSKA (reference sequence). CDR3 loop: CSAGSQEKLFF.

The chain employs TRBV15 and TRBJ2-3; the D gene TCRdb calls, TRBD1, cannot be checked with no DNA. The CDR3 has 15 amino acids. CDR1 is LNHNV, CDR2 YYDKDF, per germline (reference sequence). The CDR3 is CATSPTGGGTDTQYF.